This is a list of T cell receptor beta chains from one sample in a study of blood T cell repertoires in COVID-19. Assay used: immunoSEQ multiplex PCR; TCRdb lists only in-frame clones, some missing. The repertoire has approximately 250,000 clones, 84% of them found once; the top ten carry around 7.8%. Material: peripheral blood. Receptors were obtained from a human donor in a cohort sampled during active COVID-19. Each CDR3 is given without its conserved first and last residue. Fields, in order: CDR3 protein, clone size, V gene. Size tells how often a clone was seen (once, few, many) or the class of an expanded clone, and some rows leave it out.

CDR3aa: ASSYPGLSQPQH
abundance: NA
v_gene: TRBV6-2/TRBV6-3

CDR3aa: ASNFEGRDRDWGTEAF
abundance: once
v_gene: TRBV7-2

CDR3aa: ASGQLSYEQY
abundance: NA
v_gene: TRBV2

CDR3aa: ASSWTGTGNTIY
abundance: NA
v_gene: TRBV5-8

CDR3aa: ASSYSFRTGPHYGYT
abundance: NA
v_gene: TRBV6-2/TRBV6-3

CDR3aa: ASSKEGLAKETQY
abundance: NA
v_gene: TRBV4-1

CDR3aa: ASTNDRGRAFGELF
abundance: NA
v_gene: TRBV5-4

CDR3aa: ATRTSGTDTQY
abundance: once
v_gene: TRBV12-3/TRBV12-4

CDR3aa: ASSQGVTEAF
abundance: NA
v_gene: TRBV7-8

CDR3aa: ASSLQGSEPQH
abundance: NA
v_gene: TRBV18

CDR3aa: ASWRLDTYNEQF
abundance: NA
v_gene: TRBV27

CDR3aa: ASRGDSSNQPQH
abundance: NA
v_gene: TRBV6-6

CDR3aa: ASSLGASGQETQY
abundance: NA
v_gene: TRBV5-1

CDR3aa: ASSRTSVVYEQY
abundance: NA
v_gene: TRBV7-2

CDR3aa: ASSGYRVKNTEAF
abundance: NA
v_gene: TRBV18

CDR3aa: ASSLGLAGVRYYNEQF
abundance: NA
v_gene: TRBV5-5

CDR3aa: AISERVSGDIQY
abundance: NA
v_gene: TRBV10-3

CDR3aa: ASSLSNSGANVLT
abundance: few
v_gene: TRBV27

CDR3aa: ASNSAGGAETQY
abundance: few
v_gene: TRBV14

CDR3aa: ASSIGQGVSDTQY
abundance: once
v_gene: TRBV19

CDR3aa: ASSEAKGFSGANVLT
abundance: NA
v_gene: TRBV6-1

CDR3aa: ASSFERGSWF
abundance: once
v_gene: TRBV5-4

CDR3aa: ASSAGQTSNQPQH
abundance: NA
v_gene: TRBV9

CDR3aa: ASSPPTGAYYGYT
abundance: few
v_gene: TRBV4-1

CDR3aa: ASSLGTGIEPEAF
abundance: NA
v_gene: TRBV18

CDR3aa: ASSPGQGAVYGYT
abundance: NA
v_gene: TRBV6-5

CDR3aa: ASSPGLETQY
abundance: NA
v_gene: TRBV6-6

CDR3aa: ASSLDILSNQPQH
abundance: NA
v_gene: TRBV2

CDR3aa: ASSLGTGKGSGANVLT
abundance: NA
v_gene: TRBV5-4

CDR3aa: ASSRSGSGEQY
abundance: NA
v_gene: TRBV6-5

CDR3aa: ASSFGAYGYT
abundance: NA
v_gene: TRBV12-3/TRBV12-4

CDR3aa: ASTPGRWTDRLLAGGTDTQY
abundance: NA
v_gene: TRBV6-2/TRBV6-3

CDR3aa: ASEDCEQY
abundance: NA
v_gene: TRBV19

CDR3aa: ASSPHHAGASNQPQH
abundance: NA
v_gene: TRBV7-8

CDR3aa: ASSPGLENTIY
abundance: NA
v_gene: TRBV5-1

CDR3aa: ASRHPTRGNTGELF
abundance: NA
v_gene: TRBV7-9

CDR3aa: ATGGQGFNEQF
abundance: NA
v_gene: TRBV24-1

CDR3aa: ASSLEGFRNTEAF
abundance: NA
v_gene: TRBV7-2

CDR3aa: ASSLPAGGSYNEQF
abundance: NA
v_gene: TRBV7-2

CDR3aa: ASSGASTDTQY
abundance: NA
v_gene: TRBV10-2